Presented here are 23 T cell receptor beta chains from one specimen sequenced in a study of T cell responses to AZD1222 COVID-19 vaccine. Measured with immunoSEQ multiplex PCR; TCRdb has only the in-frame clones, and not every one. This table has roughly 180,000 clones, 94% appearing once. This material consisted of peripheral blood, taken on day 0 of AZD1222 vaccination. The receptors were gathered from an adult in good health.

The genes are TRBV6-5 and TRBJ2-2; no definite D call. Germline V CDR1 and CDR2: MNHEY, SVGAGI. The CDR3 has 13 residues. The V end was cut by 7 bases, the J end by 3 bases, with 9 bases between. CDR3 amino acids: CASTSSDTGELFF. The CDR3 DNA sequence: TGTGCCAGCACCTCCTCGGACACCGGGGAGCTGTTTTTT.

The V call is TRBV3-1 (or the pseudogene TRBV3-2), the J call TRBJ2-3; tentatively, D is TRBD2 (5 bases). CDR1 and CDR2 (germline): LGHDT, YNNKEL (reference sequence). V lost 1 base and J 4 bases, leaving 12 bases between the germline ends. There are 15 residues in the CDR3. The CDR3 coding sequence is TGTGCCAGCAGCCAAGTCAGAGGGAGTGCAGATACGCAGTATTTT. Its protein is CASSQVRGSADTQYF.

The gene calls are TRBV14 and TRBJ2-1; D may correspond to TRBD1 or TRBD2 (5 bases each). V was cut by 4 bases and J by 5 bases, with 9 bases left in between. The CDR3 has 13 amino acids. Germline V gene data show CDR1 as SGHDN and CDR2 as FVKESK. The CDR3 coding sequence is TGTGCCAGCAGCCCGGGGCCGAACAATGAGCAGTTCTTC. It codes for CASSPGPNNEQFF.

This clone has only one observation. V usage is TRBV3-1 (or the pseudogene TRBV3-2) and J usage is TRBJ1-1; TRBD1 agrees at 7 bases. J lost 4 bases, V lost 2 bases, and 10 bases had no gene match. Germline CDR1 is LGHDT and CDR2 is YNNKEL (reference sequence). CDR3 length: 16 residues. CDR3 nucleotides: TGTGCCAGCAGCCAAAGAAGACCACAGGGGAGCACTGAAGCTTTCTTT. Translated: CASSQRRPQGSTEAFF.

This chain joins TRBV28 and TRBJ1-3; D remains ambiguous. Germline CDR1 is MDHEN and CDR2 is SYDVKM. The CDR3 runs to 15 residues. Trimming took off 8 bases at V and 3 bases at J, with 17 bases between the two ends. CDR3 sequence: CASSKGVVRGNTIYF. CDR3 nucleotides: TGTGCCAGCTCGAAGGGCGTGGTTCGTGGAAACACCATATATTTT.

The genes are TRBV27 and TRBJ2-7, with TRBD1 as a possible D gene (6 bases). The germline gives CDR1 MNHEY, CDR2 SMNVEV (reference sequence). V lost 3 bases to trimming and J lost 4 bases, with 16 bases between them. The CDR3 is 15 residues long. CDR3 sequence reads: CASSLKLGAGYEQYF. The CDR3, as DNA: TGTGCCAGCAGTTTGAAGCTGGGGGCCGGTTACGAGCAGTACTTC.

The genes are TRBV24-1 and TRBJ2-7, with D unresolved. The CDR3 consists of 18 residues. The V end was cut by 0 bases, the J end by 2 bases, with 19 bases between. The germline gives CDR1 KGHDR, CDR2 SFDVKD. This CDR3 reads CATSDLPRVSWRTYEQYF. The CDR3 nucleotides read TGTGCCACCAGTGATTTGCCTCGGGTTTCGTGGAGAACCTACGAGCAGTACTTC.

The V gene is TRBV5-4, the J gene TRBJ1-1; D is perhaps TRBD1 (6 bases). The CDR3 sequence is 13 residues long. Germline assignment: CDR1 SGHNT and CDR2 YYREEE (reference sequence). Deletions cut 4 bases from V and 1 base from J, with 8 bases between. The CDR3 region is CASSQTGNTEAFF. In DNA form, the CDR3 reads TGTGCCAGCAGCCAGACAGGGAACACTGAAGCTTTCTTT.

This sequence joins TRBV3-1 (or the pseudogene TRBV3-2) and TRBJ2-1; TRBD1 or TRBD2 may be the D gene (5 bases each). Germline loops: CDR1 LGHDT, CDR2 YNNKEL (reference sequence). V was clipped by 3 bases and J by 10 bases, with 10 bases between them. The CDR3 sequence is 12 residues long. The CDR3 spells CASSHGGKEQFF. As DNA, the CDR3 is TGTGCCAGCAGCCATGGGGGAAAGGAGCAGTTCTTC.

The chain has TRBV7-7 and TRBJ2-3; the match to TRBD2 covers 7 bases. The CDR3 contains 15 residues. Trimming cost V 0 bases and J 4 bases; bases outside gene matches: 4. From germline, CDR1 is SSHAT and CDR2 FNYEAQ (reference sequence). The CDR3 here is CASSLAGRRADTQYF. The CDR3 nucleotides are TGTGCCAGCAGCTTAGCCGGGAGGAGGGCAGATACGCAGTATTTT.

The chain recombines TRBV19 with TRBJ1-2, with TRBD1 matching 9 bases. Losses at the gene ends were 5 bases for V and 6 bases for J; bases not matched to a gene: 4. The CDR3 contains 13 residues. Germline V gives CDR1 LNHDA, CDR2 SQIVND (reference sequence). The DNA for the CDR3 is TGTGCCAGTAGTTCACAGGGGGCGGATGGCTACACCTTC. This translates into CASSSQGADGYTF.

V usage is TRBV2 and J usage is TRBJ1-6; TRBD1 is a possible D gene (5 bases). The CDR3 covers 15 residues. From germline, CDR1 is SNHLY and CDR2 FYNNEI. Trimming removed 3 bases from V and 5 bases from J, with 11 bases in between. The CDR3 DNA sequence: TGTGCCAGCAGTGATCGGGGACGGGATAATTCACCCCTCCACTTT. Its protein is CASSDRGRDNSPLHF.

This clone was picked up one time. CDR3 sequence (DNA): TGTGCCATCAGTGGACGACGAGATTGGAACACTGAAGCTTTCTTT. Protein: CAISGRRDWNTEAFF. The chain combines TRBV10-3 with TRBJ1-1, with D unclear. V was shortened by 4 bases and J by 1 base, with 13 bases between the two germline ends. CDR1 ENHRY and CDR2 SYGVKD come from the germline V gene. This CDR3 is 15 amino acids long.

As to this clone: This specimen includes other DNA sequences encoding the same CDR3. The V call is TRBV12-3 or TRBV12-4, the J call TRBJ2-7; no firm D call. The V gene lost 1 base and the J gene lost 3 bases, with 4 bases spanning the gap. The CDR3 covers 12 residues. The CDR3 sequence is CASSLGLYEQYF. In DNA form, the CDR3 reads TGTGCCAGCAGTTTAGGGCTCTACGAGCAGTACTTC.

The chain is built from TRBV27 and TRBJ1-6; 9 bases line up with TRBD1. CDR1 is MNHEY, CDR2 SMNVEV, per germline (reference sequence). V was pared by 3 bases and J by 9 bases, with 6 bases of the junction left unmatched. The CDR3 covers 15 residues. The CDR3 DNA reads TGTGCCAGCAGTTTGGTCGGGACAGGGTCTTCACCCCTCCACTTT. As protein: CASSLVGTGSSPLHF.

V gene TRBV2 combines with J gene TRBJ2-7; D gene uncertain. This CDR3 is 12 amino acids long. Germline lookup yields CDR1 SNHLY and CDR2 FYNNEI. Trimming removed 5 bases at V and 0 bases at J, with 5 bases between. The CDR3 DNA reads as TGTGCCAGCAGTAAGAGCTCCTACGAGCAGTACTTC. As protein: CASSKSSYEQYF.

This sequence joins TRBV18 and TRBJ1-5; tentatively, D is TRBD1 (5 bases). The V end was cut by 4 bases, the J end by 3 bases, with 16 bases between. Germline V CDR1 and CDR2: KGHSH, LQKENI. CDR3 length equals 16 residues. The DNA of the CDR3 is TGTGCCAGCTCACTTGGGAACCGGGGGACCAATCAGCCCCAGCATTTT. As protein: CASSLGNRGTNQPQHF.

This chain links TRBV6-5 with TRBJ1-6, with D hard to call. Germline CDR1 and CDR2: MNHEY and SVGAGI. The CDR3 loop spans 13 amino acids. Trimming removed 7 bases from V and 10 bases from J, with 14 bases in between. The CDR3 bases are TGTGCCAGCATCCCTAGGGCGGAATCACCCCTCCACTTT. This translates into CASIPRAESPLHF.

A word on this clone: Other DNA sequences within the sample encode an identical CDR3. The chain joins TRBV11-2 to TRBJ2-7; D ambiguous. Trimming took 5 bases from V and 3 from J, leaving 8 bases between them. The CDR3 is 12 amino acids. CDR1 SGHAT and CDR2 FQNNGV come from the germline V gene. In DNA, the CDR3 is TGTGCCAGCAGCCTCGGACGCTACGAGCAGTACTTC. It translates to CASSLGRYEQYF.

The chain employs TRBV6-5 and TRBJ1-1; 7 nucleotides line up with TRBD1. The V gene end was trimmed by 6 bases and the J gene end by 6 bases; junction bases not matched to a gene: 13. The CDR3 contains 15 residues. Germline CDR1 reads MNHEY; CDR2 reads SVGAGI. The CDR3 nucleotides read TGTGCCAGCAGCCTGAACAGGGGTCTCACCCCTGAAGCTTTCTTT. Translating it yields CASSLNRGLTPEAFF.

V and J are TRBV2 and TRBJ2-7, with D perhaps TRBD2 (5 bases). The V gene lost 3 bases and the J gene lost 3 bases, with 18 bases spanning the gap. Germline V CDR1 and CDR2: SNHLY, FYNNEI. The CDR3 covers 16 residues. The CDR3 bases are TGTGCCAGCAGTGATGGAGGTCAAATAACCGTCTACGAGCAGTACTTC. As protein: CASSDGGQITVYEQYF.

DNA of the CDR3: TGTGCCACCAGCAGAGGACGTCTGAAGCGGGAGACCGGGGAGCTGTTTTTT. This gives the protein CATSRGRLKRETGELFF. The gene calls are TRBV15 and TRBJ2-2, with TRBD2 identical over 8 bases. The CDR3 has 17 residues. Unmatched junction bases numbered 9, after V lost 1 base and J lost 5 bases. Germline V gene sequence: CDR1 LNHNV, CDR2 YYDKDF (reference sequence).

This clone was seen once. The chain uses TRBV6-5 and TRBJ2-7, with 10 bases lining up with TRBD1. Trimming removed 6 bases from V and 7 bases from J; junction bases left unmatched: 9. Germline CDR1 reads MNHEY; CDR2 reads SVGAGI. The CDR3 extends over 14 amino acids. The CDR3 here is CASRGDRGRWEQYF. The CDR3 coding sequence is TGTGCCAGCAGGGGTGACAGGGGGCGTTGGGAGCAGTACTTC.